The clone carrying this T cell receptor beta chain was seen a few times. This record belongs to a study of blood T cell repertoires in COVID-19. Across the whole study: Sample material is recorded as cDNA or gDNA derived from T cells, B-cell-depleted T cells, or PBMCs.

Authors' data handling: Counts of nucleated cells, estimated from reference gene primer amplification, were obtained. Assay: immunoSEQ multiplex PCR; the TCRdb copy retains only in-frame clones and omits some. The V and J calls and clone size were taken over from that table, and D and trimming were inferred from the DNA. The data contain about 200,000 clones, 65% to 90% of them singletons. Cohort assignment relied on participant-reported clinical history. Germline CDR1 and CDR2: SGDLS and YYNGEE. The V end was cut by 4 bases, the J end by 1 base, with 14 bases between. The length of the CDR3 is 15 residues.

The specimen sequenced was PBMCs or T cells enriched from blood (not recorded which). This TCR was recovered from a woman aged 55 to 70 with acute COVID-19. J is TRBJ2-5 and V is TRBV9; D is perhaps TRBD1 (5 bases). Here the CDR3 DNA reads TGTGCCAGCAGCCCCCGACAGTCGCCCCAAGAGACCCAGTACTTC. It is translated as CASSPRQSPQETQYF.